A single sample is the source of the 19 T cell receptor beta chains below, sequenced in a study of identical twins. TCRdb re-called the 5' RACE reads with MiXCR, one entry per CDR3 protein. The repertoire holds about 470,000 distinct CDR3 sequences, with more than 20% as singletons. The same data also contributed to another study, on T cells expressing NK-cell markers.

Sequenced sample: CD4+ T cells sorted from blood. The receptors were sampled from a woman under 30 in good health.

The chain combines TRBV5-1 with TRBJ2-3, with no clear D. CDR1 is SGHRS, CDR2 YFSETQ, per germline. This CDR3 is 12 amino acids long. V shed 0 bases and J shed 11 bases, with 10 bases lying between them. The DNA for the CDR3 is TGCGCCAGCAGCTTGGAGTCGGTACGGCAGTATTTT. Translating it yields CASSLESVRQYF.

The rearrangement uses TRBV20-1 and TRBJ2-2, with a tentative D call TRBD1 (6 bases). Germline V gives CDR1 DFQATT, CDR2 SNEGSKA (reference sequence). Trimming took off 6 bases at V and 0 bases at J, with 11 bases between the two ends. This CDR3 comprises 14 residues. The CDR3, as DNA: TGCAGTGCCCGGGACATAACGAACACCGGGGAGCTGTTTTTT. Its translation: CSARDITNTGELFF.

This clonotype was counted only a few times. This chain links TRBV20-1 with TRBJ1-1; the D gene is possibly TRBD1 (6 bases). The V gene lost 4 bases and the J gene lost 4 bases, with 16 bases spanning the gap. Germline V gene data show CDR1 as DFQATT and CDR2 as SNEGSKA (reference sequence). The CDR3 extends over 14 amino acids. CDR3 sequence: CSATFRGAGTEAFF. CDR3 nucleotides: TGCAGTGCTACATTCCGGGGGGCTGGCACTGAAGCTTTCTTT.

The chain has TRBV29-1 and TRBJ1-1, with no clear D. The CDR3 is 11 residues long. The ends were cut back, 7 bases at V and 0 bases at J, with 6 bases in the middle. Germline V CDR1 and CDR2: SQVTM, ANQGSEA. CDR3 bases: TGCAGCGGGACGTTGAACACTGAAGCTTTCTTT. Its translation: CSGTLNTEAFF.

V gene TRBV12-3 or TRBV12-4 combines with J gene TRBJ2-2; D tentatively fits TRBD1 or TRBD2 (6 bases each). V lost 5 bases, J lost 9 bases, and 19 bases lay in between. The CDR3 totals 15 residues. The DNA of the CDR3 is TGTGCCAGCAGTGAACCGGGGGCTGCCGTCAGGGAGCTGTTTTTT. This translates into CASSEPGAAVRELFF.

This clonotype was seen a few times. V and J are TRBV5-6 and TRBJ2-3; weak D call: TRBD2 (5 bases). The CDR3 runs 16 residues. Germline V CDR1 and CDR2: SGHDT, YYEEEE. V dropped 0 bases and J dropped 4 bases, with 15 bases sitting between them. The CDR3 reads CASSLASPRVADTQYF. CDR3 DNA: TGTGCCAGCAGCTTGGCCAGCCCGAGGGTTGCAGATACGCAGTATTTT.

The sample holds one count of this clonotype. The chain is built from TRBV6-1 and TRBJ2-7, with D maybe TRBD2 (6 bases). Germline V gene lookup returns CDR1 MNHNS and CDR2 SASEGT. The CDR3 has 16 amino acids. V lost 7 bases, J lost 2 bases, and 21 bases lay in between. The CDR3 DNA reads as TGTGCCAGCACCTATGGCGGGGCGATTCCCACCTACGAGCAGTACTTC. It translates to CASTYGGAIPTYEQYF.

This clonotype has only a few counts. V and J are TRBV29-1 and TRBJ1-1; no firm D call. Germline CDR1 SQVTM, CDR2 ANQGSEA. The CDR3 covers 11 residues. The CDR3 DNA is TGCAGTGGAGAGGTGAACACTGAAGCTTTCTTT. This encodes CSGEVNTEAFF.

In its sample, this clonotype was seen a few times. The rearrangement joins TRBV29-1 to TRBJ1-3, with D possibly TRBD1 on 5 matching bases. V lost 0 bases and J 4 bases, leaving 7 bases between the germline ends. The CDR3 consists of 13 residues. Germline CDR1 and CDR2: SQVTM and ANQGSEA. The CDR3 reads CSVEETAGNTIYF. The CDR3 DNA reads TGCAGCGTTGAAGAGACAGCGGGAAACACCATATATTTT. Complete variable domain (other parts from reference TRBV29-1 and TRBJ1-3): SAVISQKPSRDICQRGTSLTIQCQVDSQVTMMFWYRQQPGQSLTLIATANQGSEATYESGFVIDKFPISRPNLTFSTLTVSNMSPEDSSIYLCSVEETAGNTIYFGEGSWLTVV.

The sample holds a few counts of this clonotype. The CDR3 region is CATQDSGGSYEQYF. The CDR3 nucleotides read TGTGCCACCCAAGACTCGGGCGGCTCCTACGAGCAGTACTTC. The rearrangement uses TRBV24-1 and TRBJ2-7; D remains unclear. The CDR3 sequence is 14 residues long. V shed 9 bases and J shed 0 bases, with 14 bases lying between them. The germline V gene encodes CDR1 KGHDR and CDR2 SFDVKD.

The gene calls are TRBV10-3 and TRBJ2-2; TRBD1 might be the D (6 bases). CDR1 and CDR2 (germline): ENHRY, SYGVKD. The V and J ends lost 6 bases and 0 bases respectively, with 11 bases between them. The CDR3 is made up of 15 amino acids. The CDR3 is CAIRTTGANTGELFF. The CDR3 coding sequence is TGTGCCATCAGAACGACAGGAGCGAACACCGGGGAGCTGTTTTTT.

This clonotype has a handful of counts. V is TRBV20-1 and J is TRBJ1-1, with 8 bases fitting TRBD1. V was pared by 4 bases and J by 6 bases, with 13 bases of the junction left unmatched. Germline assignment: CDR1 DFQATT and CDR2 SNEGSKA (reference sequence). The CDR3 consists of 15 residues. CDR3 loop: CSATDARQGRPEAFF. CDR3 coding DNA: TGCAGTGCTACCGACGCTAGACAGGGGAGGCCTGAAGCTTTCTTT.

V is TRBV7-2 and J is TRBJ1-2; TRBD1 might be the D (5 bases). Trimming pared 7 bases from V and 7 bases from J, leaving 25 bases between. The CDR3 spans 16 residues. Germline CDR1 and CDR2: SGHTA and FQGNSA. Here the CDR3 reads CASTNKGSLEGPGYTF. Written as DNA, the CDR3 is TGTGCCAGCACCAATAAGGGGTCGTTAGAGGGGCCTGGCTACACCTTC.

This clonotype was counted a few times. The junction differs from germline at one of its ends, possibly a read error. This rearrangement joins TRBV12-3 or TRBV12-4 to TRBJ2-3, with D perhaps TRBD1 (7 bases). CDR3 length: 11 residues. The CDR3 DNA sequence: TGTGCCAGCACCCTGGGGGGACAGAGGGATTTT. Amino acid sequence: CASTLGGQRDF.

The CDR3 region has the DNA TGTGCCAGCAGCTTAGGGACTAGCGTTATCGAGACCCAGTACTTC. Residues: CASSLGTSVIETQYF. The rearrangement uses TRBV7-2 and TRBJ2-5, with TRBD2 matching over 9 bases. Trimming cost V 1 base and J 5 bases; bases outside gene matches: 5. The CDR3 runs 15 residues. In germline, CDR1 is SGHTA, CDR2 FQGNSA.

This clonotype has just one count. The chain couples TRBV25-1 to TRBJ2-5; 7 bases map to TRBD2. V shed 7 bases and J 7 bases; nucleotides not matched to a gene: 9. The CDR3 contains 13 residues. In germline, CDR1 is MGHDK, CDR2 SYGVNS. CDR3 DNA sequence: TGTGCCAGCACCAGCGGGGCCCGGGGGACCCAGTACTTC. Its translation is CASTSGARGTQYF.

The rearrangement links TRBV12-3 or TRBV12-4 to TRBJ2-1; 10 bases fit TRBD2. This CDR3 is built from 14 residues. V dropped 7 bases and J dropped 9; count of bases not matched to a gene: 9. CDR3 sequence: CASTGLAGVGEQFF. CDR3 in DNA: TGTGCCAGCACAGGGCTAGCGGGAGTGGGTGAGCAGTTCTTC.

This chain links TRBV7-2 with TRBJ1-1; 8 bases agree with TRBD1. Germline lookup yields CDR1 SGHTA and CDR2 FQGNSA. The CDR3 is 14 amino acids. Germline trimming cut 5 bases from V and 1 base from J; bases unmatched to any gene: 3. DNA for the CDR3: TGTGCCAGCAGCGGGGGACAGGAGAACACTGAAGCTTTCTTT. This gives the protein CASSGGQENTEAFF.

The CDR3 here is CASSLGLVSYEQYF. CDR3 nucleotide sequence: TGTGCCAGCAGCCTCGGACTAGTTTCCTACGAGCAGTACTTC. V and J are TRBV9 and TRBJ2-7, with 7 bases aligning to TRBD2. Germline CDR1 and CDR2: SGDLS and YYNGEE. This CDR3 is built from 14 residues. After removal of 4 bases from V and 1 base from J, the junction contained 5 bases not matched to a gene.